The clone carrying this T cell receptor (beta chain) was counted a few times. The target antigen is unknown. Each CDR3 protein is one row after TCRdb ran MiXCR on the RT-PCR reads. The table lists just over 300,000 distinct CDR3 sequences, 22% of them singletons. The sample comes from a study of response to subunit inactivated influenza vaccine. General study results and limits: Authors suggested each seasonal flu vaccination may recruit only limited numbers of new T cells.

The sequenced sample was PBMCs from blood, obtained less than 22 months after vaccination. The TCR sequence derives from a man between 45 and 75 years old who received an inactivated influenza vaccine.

CDR3 sequence (DNA): TGTGCCAGCAGCTTACGGGGGTTCGAGCAGTACTTC. It translates to CASSLRGFEQYF. The chain combines TRBV7-9 with TRBJ2-7; possibly TRBD2 for D (6 bases). V was clipped by 2 bases and J by 6 bases, with 8 bases between them. The CDR3 sequence is 12 residues long. CDR1 is SEHNR, CDR2 FQNEAQ, per germline (reference sequence).